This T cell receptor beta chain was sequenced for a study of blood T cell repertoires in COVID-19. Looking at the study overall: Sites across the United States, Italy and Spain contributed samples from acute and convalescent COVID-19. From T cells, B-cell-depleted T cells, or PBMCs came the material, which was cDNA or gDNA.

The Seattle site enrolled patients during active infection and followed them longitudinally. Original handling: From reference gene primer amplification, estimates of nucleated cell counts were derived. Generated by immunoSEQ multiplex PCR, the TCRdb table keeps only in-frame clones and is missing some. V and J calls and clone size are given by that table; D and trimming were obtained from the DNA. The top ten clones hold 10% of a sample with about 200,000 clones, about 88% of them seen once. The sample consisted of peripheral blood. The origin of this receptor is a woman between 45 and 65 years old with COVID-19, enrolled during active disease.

The CDR3 loop reads CATSDLTGTDTQYF. The CDR3 DNA is TGTGCCACCAGTGATCTGACAGGCACAGATACGCAGTATTTT. This chain uses TRBV24-1 with TRBJ2-3, with D maybe TRBD1 (5 bases). Trimming cost V 3 bases and J 1 base, with 7 bases left between them. Per the germline V gene, CDR1 is KGHDR and CDR2 is SFDVKD. The CDR3 spans 14 residues.